Below are 18 T cell receptor beta chains sequenced from a single sample in a study of blood T cell repertoires in COVID-19. Assay: immunoSEQ multiplex PCR; the TCRdb copy retains only in-frame clones and omits some. The sample yields hundreds of thousands of clones, 80% to 90% seen once. Sequences were obtained from PBMCs or T cells enriched from blood (not recorded which). The source of these receptors is a woman aged 40 to 50 who had been exposed to COVID-19.

The chain uses TRBV9 and TRBJ2-1; TRBD2 aligns across 7 bases. Germline V CDR1 and CDR2: SGDLS, YYNGEE. V shed 3 bases, J shed 9 bases, and the junction held 12 bases outside the gene matches. This CDR3 comprises 15 residues. CDR3 residues: CASSALGGGGGEQFF. The DNA for the CDR3 is TGTGCCAGCAGCGCCCTCGGCGGGGGAGGCGGTGAGCAGTTCTTC.

This clone was recorded only once. This rearrangement joins TRBV3-1 (or the pseudogene TRBV3-2) to TRBJ1-3, with 8 bases identical to TRBD1. CDR3 length equals 19 residues. The germline gives CDR1 LGHDT, CDR2 YNNKEL (reference sequence). With V trimmed by 0 bases and J by 0 bases, 10 bases remained unmatched. The CDR3 DNA reads as TGTGCCAGCAGCCAAGATCGGTCCTCGGACAGGGACTCTGGAAACACCATATATTTT. Protein: CASSQDRSSDRDSGNTIYF.

The V gene is TRBV19, the J gene TRBJ1-5; 9 nucleotides align to TRBD1. Germline trimming cut 6 bases from V and 6 bases from J; bases unmatched to any gene: 6. This CDR3 is 14 amino acids long. Germline V gene data show CDR1 as LNHDA and CDR2 as SQIVND (reference sequence). The DNA of the CDR3 is TGTGCCAGTAGCTCGGACAGGGGCGCTCAGCCCCAGCATTTT. This translates into CASSSDRGAQPQHF.

The genes are TRBV5-1 and TRBJ1-2; 9 bases are shared with TRBD1. Losses at the gene ends were 1 base for V and 7 bases for J; bases not matched to a gene: 5. This CDR3 spans 14 amino acids. Per the germline V gene, CDR1 is SGHRS and CDR2 is YFSETQ. The chain's CDR3 is CASSLWTGEFGYTF. CDR3 nucleotide sequence: TGCGCCAGCAGCTTGTGGACAGGGGAGTTTGGCTACACCTTC.

This clone was recorded only once. V gene TRBV9 combines with J gene TRBJ2-1, with D possibly matching TRBD1 (7 bases). Trimming removed 3 bases at V and 4 bases at J, with 14 bases between. Germline V gene lookup returns CDR1 SGDLS and CDR2 YYNGEE. The CDR3 is 15 amino acids. The CDR3 region is CASSGWRGLYNEQFF. The CDR3 nucleotides are TGTGCCAGCAGCGGGTGGAGGGGGCTATACAATGAGCAGTTCTTC.

This rearrangement joins TRBV19 to TRBJ1-5; D gene unclear. This CDR3 has 12 amino acids. The germline V gene encodes CDR1 LNHDA and CDR2 SQIVND (reference sequence). The V end was cut by 6 bases, the J end by 4 bases, with 7 bases between. The CDR3 is CASREVNQPQHF. CDR3 sequence (DNA): TGTGCCAGTAGGGAGGTGAATCAGCCCCAGCATTTT. Complete variable domain (other parts from reference TRBV19 and TRBJ1-5): DGGITQSPKYLFRKEGQNVTLSCEQNLNHDAMYWYRQDPGQGLRLIYYSQIVNDFQKGDIAEGYSVSREKKESFPLTVTSAQKNPTAFYLCASREVNQPQHFGDGTRLSIL.

This CDR3 reads CAISTGTGNEKLFF. The CDR3 DNA reads as TGTGCCATCAGCACCGGGACAGGGAACGAAAAACTGTTTTTT. J is TRBJ1-4 and V is TRBV10-3; 9 nucleotides agree with TRBD1. Germline loops: CDR1 ENHRY, CDR2 SYGVKD. This CDR3 has 14 amino acids. V dropped 6 bases and J dropped 8; count of bases not matched to a gene: 7.

The chain combines TRBV27 with TRBJ2-5, with D perhaps TRBD2 (5 bases). Trimming removed 5 bases from V and 3 bases from J, with 13 bases in between. This CDR3 has 14 residues. Germline V lookup: CDR1 MNHEY, CDR2 SMNVEV (reference sequence). Here the CDR3 reads CASSQLDGKETQYF. The CDR3 DNA reads as TGTGCCAGCAGTCAGTTGGACGGGAAAGAGACCCAGTACTTC.

V gene TRBV15 combines with J gene TRBJ2-1; 7 bases agree with TRBD1. Trimming at V came to 1 base and at J to 2 bases, leaving 2 bases not matched to a gene. CDR1 is LNHNV and CDR2 is YYDKDF in the germline V gene (reference sequence). The CDR3 extends over 15 amino acids. The CDR3 region has the DNA TGTGCCACCAGCAGAGGAGGGGGCGCCTACAATGAGCAGTTCTTC. This gives the protein CATSRGGGAYNEQFF.

This chain connects TRBV5-1 to TRBJ2-2; no definite D call. Trimming took off 2 bases at V and 3 bases at J, with 5 bases between the two ends. Germline lookup yields CDR1 SGHRS and CDR2 YFSETQ. This CDR3 has 13 residues. Written as DNA, the CDR3 is TGCGCCAGCAGCTTCCCGGACACCGGGGAGCTGTTTTTT. Protein product: CASSFPDTGELFF.

The gene calls are TRBV5-1 and TRBJ1-4; possible D gene TRBD1, 6 bases. Germline V CDR1 and CDR2: SGHRS, YFSETQ. Trimming removed 5 bases from V and 2 bases from J, with 10 bases in between. This CDR3 is built from 14 residues. CDR3 bases: TGCGCCAGCAGTCCGGACAGCACTAATGAAAAACTGTTTTTT. Its protein product is CASSPDSTNEKLFF.

The chain employs TRBV30 and TRBJ2-3; D is unresolved. The length of the CDR3 is 14 residues. V was clipped by 2 bases and J by 2 bases, with 11 bases between them. CDR1 and CDR2 from the germline V gene are GTSNPN and SVGIG (reference sequence). CDR3 residues: CAWSLRFLTDTQYF. The CDR3 DNA is TGTGCCTGGAGTCTCAGATTTCTCACAGATACGCAGTATTTT.

This sequence joins TRBV6-2 or TRBV6-3 and TRBJ1-6; 7 bases are shared with TRBD1. Trimming took 5 bases from V and 8 from J; bases not matched to a gene: 21. This CDR3 has 19 amino acids. Germline loops: CDR1 MNHEY, CDR2 SVGEGT. The CDR3 here is CASSDTGALGRRLDSPLHF. The CDR3 DNA follows: TGTGCCAGCAGTGATACAGGGGCCCTAGGCCGCAGATTGGATTCACCCCTCCACTTT.

This clone was detected once. The junction departs from the called germline gene at one end, perhaps through a read error. The rearrangement links TRBV18 to TRBJ2-1; D is perhaps TRBD1 (7 bases). The CDR3 has 14 residues. The V gene's germline CDR1 is KGHSH and CDR2 LQKENI. CDR3 DNA: TGTGCCAGCTCCCCACCAGCAGGGGGGAATGAGCAGTTCTTC. Amino acid sequence: CASSPPAGGNEQFF.

The chain joins TRBV9 to TRBJ2-2, with D unclear. The CDR3 extends over 13 amino acids. V lost 2 bases to trimming and J lost 5 bases, with 7 bases between them. Looked up from germline, CDR1 is SGDLS and CDR2 is YYNGEE. The CDR3 spells CASSVSWTGELFF. The CDR3, as DNA: TGTGCCAGCAGCGTCAGTTGGACCGGGGAGCTGTTTTTT.

The chain recombines TRBV3-1 (or the pseudogene TRBV3-2) with TRBJ1-2; 7 bases map to TRBD1. The CDR3 runs 13 residues. Germline lookup yields CDR1 LGHDT and CDR2 YNNKEL (reference sequence). V trimming: 3 bases; J trimming: 8 bases; junction bases outside the gene matches: 6. CDR3 region: CASSQEGARGYTF. The DNA for the CDR3 is TGTGCCAGCAGCCAGGAGGGGGCTCGGGGCTACACCTTC.

This clone was picked up a small number of times. The J gene is TRBJ1-5, the V gene TRBV19; possible D gene TRBD1, 5 bases. CDR1 LNHDA and CDR2 SQIVND come from the germline V gene (reference sequence). The germline V and J ends were trimmed by 11 bases and 2 bases, with 10 bases remaining between them. The CDR3 covers 12 residues. The CDR3 spells CAAGWGNQPQHF. DNA of the CDR3: TGTGCCGCAGGGTGGGGCAATCAGCCCCAGCATTTT.

The chain is built from TRBV7-6 and TRBJ2-3; 7 bases are a match to TRBD1. The J segment lost 2 bases and the V segment lost 6 bases, leaving 2 bases of the junction unmatched. The CDR3 is 13 residues long. CDR1 and CDR2 (germline): SGHVS, FNYEAQ. CDR3 sequence reads: CASRGTATDTQYF. In DNA form, the CDR3 reads TGTGCCAGCAGGGGGACAGCCACAGATACGCAGTATTTT.